The text below deals with one TCR beta chain. The source of the sample is a study of blood T cell repertoires in COVID-19. The wider study: COVID-19 samples, acute and convalescent, were from the United States, Italy and Spain. Sample material is recorded as cDNA or gDNA derived from T cells, B-cell-depleted T cells, or PBMCs.

Authors' processing steps: Reference gene primers were amplified, and this amplification served to estimate nucleated cell counts. The assay was immunoSEQ multiplex PCR, and TCRdb's table has in-frame clones only and misses some. The V and J calls and clone size are taken from that table; D and trimming were inferred from the DNA. The sample consists of approximately 210,000 clones, 88% of them appearing once. This CDR3 has 14 amino acids. Germline V gives CDR1 SEHNR, CDR2 FQNEAQ (reference sequence). Trimming cost V 4 bases and J 10 bases, with 19 bases left between them. The TCR comes from a man in his sixties or seventies with acute or convalescent COVID-19. The sequencing sample was made of peripheral blood. The chain links TRBV7-9 to TRBJ1-1, with D possibly being TRBD1 (6 bases). Here the CDR3 DNA reads TGTGCCAGCAGCTCCTCAGGGGCCGACTACGGAGCTTTCTTT. Translating it yields CASSSSGADYGAFF.